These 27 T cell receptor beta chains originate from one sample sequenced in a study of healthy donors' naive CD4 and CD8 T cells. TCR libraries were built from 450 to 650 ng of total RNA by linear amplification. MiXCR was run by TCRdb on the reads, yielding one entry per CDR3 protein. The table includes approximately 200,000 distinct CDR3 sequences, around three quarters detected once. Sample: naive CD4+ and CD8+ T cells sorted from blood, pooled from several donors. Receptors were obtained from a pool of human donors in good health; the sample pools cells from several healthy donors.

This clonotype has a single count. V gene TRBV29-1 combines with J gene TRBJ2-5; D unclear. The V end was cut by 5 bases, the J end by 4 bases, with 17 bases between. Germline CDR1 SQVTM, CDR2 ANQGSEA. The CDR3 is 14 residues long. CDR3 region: CSVSQQRVRETQYF. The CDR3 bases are TGCAGCGTTAGCCAGCAAAGGGTGAGAGAGACCCAGTACTTC.

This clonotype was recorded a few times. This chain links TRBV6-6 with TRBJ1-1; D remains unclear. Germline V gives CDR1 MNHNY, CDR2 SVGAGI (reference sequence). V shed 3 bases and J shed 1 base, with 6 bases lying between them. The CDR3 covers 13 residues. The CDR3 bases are TGTGCCAGCAGTTATTTGGAGAACACTGAAGCTTTCTTT. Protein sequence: CASSYLENTEAFF.

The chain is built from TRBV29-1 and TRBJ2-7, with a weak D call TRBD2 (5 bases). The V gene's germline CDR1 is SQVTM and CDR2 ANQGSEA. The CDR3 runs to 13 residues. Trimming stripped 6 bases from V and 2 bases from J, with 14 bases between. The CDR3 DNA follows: TGCAGCGTGAGGACGGGGAAAGCCTACGAGCAGTACTTC. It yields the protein CSVRTGKAYEQYF.

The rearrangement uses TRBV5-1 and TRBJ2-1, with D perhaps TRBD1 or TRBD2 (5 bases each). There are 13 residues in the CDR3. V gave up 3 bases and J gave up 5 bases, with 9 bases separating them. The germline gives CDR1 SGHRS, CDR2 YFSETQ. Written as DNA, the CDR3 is TGCGCCAGCAGCTGGTGGGACCACAATGAGCAGTTCTTC. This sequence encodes CASSWWDHNEQFF.

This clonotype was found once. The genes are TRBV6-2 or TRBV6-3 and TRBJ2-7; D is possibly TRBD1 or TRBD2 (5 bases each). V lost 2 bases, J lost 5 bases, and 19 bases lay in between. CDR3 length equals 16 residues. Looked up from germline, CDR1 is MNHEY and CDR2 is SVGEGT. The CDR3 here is CASSYGDGGGVHEQYF. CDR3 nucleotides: TGTGCCAGCAGTTACGGTGATGGTGGGGGTGTGCACGAGCAGTACTTC.

The CDR3 sequence is CSVPPGYTF. In DNA form, the CDR3 reads TGCAGCGTTCCGCCCGGCTACACCTTC. The J gene is TRBJ1-2, the V gene TRBV29-1; D is unresolved. Germline CDR1 is SQVTM and CDR2 is ANQGSEA. This CDR3 comprises 9 residues. V gave up 5 bases and J gave up 8 bases, with 6 bases separating them.

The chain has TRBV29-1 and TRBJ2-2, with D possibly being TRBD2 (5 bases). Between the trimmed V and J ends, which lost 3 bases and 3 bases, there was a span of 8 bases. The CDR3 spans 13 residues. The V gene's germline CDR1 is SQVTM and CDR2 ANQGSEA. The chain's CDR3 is CSVDVGDTGELFF. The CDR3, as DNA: TGCAGCGTTGATGTCGGGGACACCGGGGAGCTGTTTTTT.

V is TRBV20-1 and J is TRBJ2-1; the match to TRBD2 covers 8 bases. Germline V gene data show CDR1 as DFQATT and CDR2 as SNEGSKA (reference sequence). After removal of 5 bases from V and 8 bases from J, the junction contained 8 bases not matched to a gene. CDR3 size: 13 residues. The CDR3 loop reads CSAFTGGPYEQFF. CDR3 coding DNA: TGCAGTGCTTTTACGGGAGGGCCCTATGAGCAGTTCTTC.

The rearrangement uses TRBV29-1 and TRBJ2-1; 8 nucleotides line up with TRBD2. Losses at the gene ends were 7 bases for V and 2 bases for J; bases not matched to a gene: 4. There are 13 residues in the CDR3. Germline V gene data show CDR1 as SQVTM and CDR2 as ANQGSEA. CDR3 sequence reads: CSALTSAYNEQFF. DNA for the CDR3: TGCAGCGCCTTGACTAGCGCCTACAATGAGCAGTTCTTC.

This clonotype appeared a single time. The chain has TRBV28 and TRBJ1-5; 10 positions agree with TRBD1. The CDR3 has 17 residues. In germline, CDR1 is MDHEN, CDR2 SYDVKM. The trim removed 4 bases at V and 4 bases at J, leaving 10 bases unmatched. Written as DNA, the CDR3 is TGTGCCAGCAGTTCTTATGCGGGACAGGGGTGGAATCAGCCCCAGCATTTT. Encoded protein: CASSSYAGQGWNQPQHF.

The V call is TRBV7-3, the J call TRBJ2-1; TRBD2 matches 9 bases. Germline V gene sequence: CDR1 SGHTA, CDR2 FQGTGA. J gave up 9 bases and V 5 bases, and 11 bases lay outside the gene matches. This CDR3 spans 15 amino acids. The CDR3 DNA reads TGTGCCAGCAGCCCCTCTGGCGGGAGGGCCATTGAGCAGTTCTTC. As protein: CASSPSGGRAIEQFF.

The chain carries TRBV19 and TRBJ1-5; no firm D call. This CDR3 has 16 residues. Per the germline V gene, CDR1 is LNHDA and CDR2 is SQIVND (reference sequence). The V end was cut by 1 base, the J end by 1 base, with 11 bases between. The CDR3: CASSIGRERSNQPQHF. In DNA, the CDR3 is TGTGCCAGTAGTATAGGAAGGGAAAGGAGCAATCAGCCCCAGCATTTT.

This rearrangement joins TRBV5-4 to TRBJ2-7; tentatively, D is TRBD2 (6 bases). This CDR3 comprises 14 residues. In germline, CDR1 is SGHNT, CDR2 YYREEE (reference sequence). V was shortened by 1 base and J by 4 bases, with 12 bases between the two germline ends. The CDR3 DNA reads TGTGCCAGCAGCTTGCACCCAGGAGGGTACGAGCAGTACTTC. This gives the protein CASSLHPGGYEQYF.

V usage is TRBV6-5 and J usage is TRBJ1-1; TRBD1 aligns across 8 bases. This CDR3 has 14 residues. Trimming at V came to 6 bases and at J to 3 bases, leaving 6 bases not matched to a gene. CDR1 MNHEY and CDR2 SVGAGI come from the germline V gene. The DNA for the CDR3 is TGTGCCAGCAGGGCAGGGGGCGAGTACACTGAAGCTTTCTTT. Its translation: CASRAGGEYTEAFF.

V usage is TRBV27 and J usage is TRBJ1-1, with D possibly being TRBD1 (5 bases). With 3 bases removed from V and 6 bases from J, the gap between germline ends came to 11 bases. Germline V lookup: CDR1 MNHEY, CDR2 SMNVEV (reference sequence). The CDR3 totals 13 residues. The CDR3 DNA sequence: TGTGCCAGCAGTTTTCCGGGGCTGGCTGAAGCTTTCTTT. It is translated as CASSFPGLAEAFF.

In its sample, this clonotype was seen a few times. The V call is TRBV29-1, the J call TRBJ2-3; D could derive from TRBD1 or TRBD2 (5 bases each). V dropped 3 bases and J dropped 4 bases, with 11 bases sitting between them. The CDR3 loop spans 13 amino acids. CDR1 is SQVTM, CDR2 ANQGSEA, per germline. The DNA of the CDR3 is TGCAGCGTTGAGGAAGAGGGGCCAGATACGCAGTATTTT. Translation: CSVEEEGPDTQYF.

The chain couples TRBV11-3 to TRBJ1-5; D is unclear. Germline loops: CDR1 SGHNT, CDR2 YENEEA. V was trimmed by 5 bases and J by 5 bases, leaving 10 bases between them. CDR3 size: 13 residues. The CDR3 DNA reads TGTGCCAGCAGCCGCTCGAGGGATCAGCCCCAGCATTTT. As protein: CASSRSRDQPQHF.

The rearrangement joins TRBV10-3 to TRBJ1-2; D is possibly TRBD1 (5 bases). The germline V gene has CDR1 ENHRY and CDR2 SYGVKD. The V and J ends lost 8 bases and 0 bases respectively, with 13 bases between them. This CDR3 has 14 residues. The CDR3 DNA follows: TGTGCCATCTTTTTGGGACCTCCTAACTATGGCTACACCTTC. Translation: CAIFLGPPNYGYTF.

CDR3 loop: CASRFQPQETQYF. The CDR3 DNA follows: TGTGCCAGCCGATTCCAGCCTCAAGAGACCCAGTACTTC. The chain carries TRBV27 and TRBJ2-5; D uncertain. Germline CDR1 reads MNHEY; CDR2 reads SMNVEV (reference sequence). Trimming shortened V by 8 bases and J by 2 bases, and 12 bases separated the two germline ends. The CDR3 has 13 residues.

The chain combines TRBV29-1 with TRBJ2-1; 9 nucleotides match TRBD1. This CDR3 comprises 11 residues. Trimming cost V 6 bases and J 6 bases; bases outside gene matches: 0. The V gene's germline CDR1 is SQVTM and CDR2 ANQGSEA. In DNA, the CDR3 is TGCAGCGTGACAGGGGGCAATGAGCAGTTCTTC. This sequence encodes CSVTGGNEQFF.

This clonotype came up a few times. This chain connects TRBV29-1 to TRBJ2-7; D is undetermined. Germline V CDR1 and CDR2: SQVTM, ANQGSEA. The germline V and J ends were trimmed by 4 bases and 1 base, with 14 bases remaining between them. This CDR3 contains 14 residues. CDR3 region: CSVATRSSSYEQYF. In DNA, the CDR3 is TGCAGCGTTGCGACCAGGAGTAGTTCCTACGAGCAGTACTTC.

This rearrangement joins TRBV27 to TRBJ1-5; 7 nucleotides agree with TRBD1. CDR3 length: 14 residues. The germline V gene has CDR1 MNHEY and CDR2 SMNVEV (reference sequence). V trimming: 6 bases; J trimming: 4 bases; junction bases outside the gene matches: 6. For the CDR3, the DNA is TGTGCCAGCAGGGGGGACAGTGCTAATCAGCCCCAGCATTTT. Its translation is CASRGDSANQPQHF.

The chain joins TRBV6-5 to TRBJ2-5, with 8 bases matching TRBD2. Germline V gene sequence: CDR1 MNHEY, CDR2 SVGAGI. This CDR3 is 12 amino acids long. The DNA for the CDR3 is TGTGCTGTAGCGGGGAAACAAGAGACCCAGTACTTC. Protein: CAVAGKQETQYF.

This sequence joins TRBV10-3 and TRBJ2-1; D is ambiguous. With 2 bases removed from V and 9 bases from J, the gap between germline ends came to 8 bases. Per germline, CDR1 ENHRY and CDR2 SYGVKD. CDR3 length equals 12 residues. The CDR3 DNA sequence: TGTGCCATCAGTGAGGCGGACGGTGAGCAGTTCTTC. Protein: CAISEADGEQFF.

The CDR3 is CAWDAQGSGTDTQYF. The DNA for the CDR3 is TGTGCCTGGGACGCACAGGGATCGGGCACAGATACGCAGTATTTT. V and J are TRBV30 and TRBJ2-3; D possibly corresponds to TRBD1 (6 bases). Germline V gives CDR1 GTSNPN, CDR2 SVGIG (reference sequence). The V gene lost 5 bases and the J gene lost 1 base, with 16 bases spanning the gap. The CDR3 has 15 residues. Full variable domain (rest looked up from reference TRBV30 and TRBJ2-3): SQTIHQWPATLVQPVGSPLSLECTVEGTSNPNLYWYRQAAGRGLQLLFYSVGIGQISSEVPQNLSASRPQDRQFILSSKKLLLSDSGFYLCAWDAQGSGTDTQYFGPGTRLTVL.

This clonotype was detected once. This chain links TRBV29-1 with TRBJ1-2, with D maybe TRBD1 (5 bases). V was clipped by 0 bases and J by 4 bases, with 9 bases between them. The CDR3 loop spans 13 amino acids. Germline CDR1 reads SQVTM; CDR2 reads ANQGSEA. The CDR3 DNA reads TGCAGCGTTGAAGAGGGGGAGATCTATGGCTACACCTTC. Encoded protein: CSVEEGEIYGYTF.

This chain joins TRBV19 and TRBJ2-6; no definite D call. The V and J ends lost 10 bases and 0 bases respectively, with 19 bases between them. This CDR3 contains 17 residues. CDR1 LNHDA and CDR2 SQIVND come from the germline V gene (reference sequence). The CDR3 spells CATCPDGTDSGANVLTF. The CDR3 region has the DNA TGTGCCACCTGTCCGGACGGAACCGACTCTGGGGCCAACGTCCTGACTTTC. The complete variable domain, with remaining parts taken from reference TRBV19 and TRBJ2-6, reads DGGITQSPKYLFRKEGQNVTLSCEQNLNHDAMYWYRQDPGQGLRLIYYSQIVNDFQKGDIAEGYSVSREKKESFPLTVTSAQKNPTAFYLCATCPDGTDSGANVLTFGAGSRLTVL.